This TCR beta chain emerged from a study of blood T cell repertoires in COVID-19. Study as a whole: PBMCs, B-cell-depleted T cells, or T cells were the source of the cDNA or gDNA that made up the material.

The CDR3 runs 12 residues. Germline V lookup: CDR1 SQVTM, CDR2 ANQGSEA. The germline V and J ends were trimmed by 7 bases and 5 bases, with 14 bases remaining between them. Assignment of participants to cohorts was predicated upon participant-reported clinical history. Per the original methods: From reference gene primer amplification, estimates of nucleated cell counts were derived. Produced via immunoSEQ multiplex PCR; TCRdb's table is partial and in-frame only. The V and J calls and clone size come from that table; D and trimming were worked out from the DNA. The table lists under 300,000 clones, approximately 91% of them singletons.

Sequencing was performed on PBMCs or T cells enriched from blood (not recorded which). This chain links TRBV29-1 with TRBJ1-1; no clear D. This TCR was sampled from a human donor in a cohort exposed to, infected with or recovered from COVID-19 (not recorded which). The donor label of this sample is uncertain. Here the CDR3 DNA reads TGCAGCGGAGGACGCGGGGATACTGAAGCTTTCTTT. Translated: CSGGRGDTEAFF.